One and the same sample provided the 9 T cell receptor beta chains below, sequenced in a study of T cells after yellow fever vaccination (dated by TCRdb to about 2019). Libraries were made using 5' RACE. TCRdb names Illumina HiSeq 2500 as the instrument used. TCRdb cleaned the public reads at Q25 with fastp, built clones with MiXCR and kept in-frame beta chains. Rows with a matching CDR3 protein are joined into one entry that keeps the most common DNA and genes. The sample yields just under 600,000 distinct CDR3 sequences; around an eighth were counted once. The ten top clones hold around an eighth of the sample. The treatment or condition label for this specimen denotes: live attenuated yellow fever vaccine strain. The sequencing used PBMCs, collected on the day of the yellow fever booster vaccination. Every receptor here comes from a young man who received the YFV17D yellow fever vaccine.

In its sample, this clonotype was seen a few times. This chain joins TRBV5-1 and TRBJ2-7; D uncertain. V dropped 6 bases and J dropped 1 base, with 11 bases sitting between them. The CDR3 is made up of 13 amino acids. Germline lookup yields CDR1 SGHRS and CDR2 YFSETQ. The CDR3 DNA follows: TGCGCCAGCAAAGGCGAGAGGTCCTACGAGCAGTACTTC. It specifies CASKGERSYEQYF. Supplemented by reference TRBV5-1 and TRBJ2-7, the full variable domain reads KAGVTQTPRYLIKTRGQQVTLSCSPISGHRSVSWYQQTPGQGLQFLFEYFSETQRNKGNFPGRFSGRQFSNSRSEMNVSTLELGDSALYLCASKGERSYEQYFGPGTRLTVT.

The chain uses TRBV7-6 and TRBJ2-5, with a possible D match to TRBD2 (5 bases). V dropped 6 bases and J dropped 5 bases, with 16 bases sitting between them. This CDR3 comprises 14 residues. CDR1 and CDR2 (germline): SGHVS, FNYEAQ. The CDR3 here is CASSGGTRRETQYF. The DNA of the CDR3 is TGTGCCAGCAGTGGCGGCACGCGGAGGGAGACCCAGTACTTC.

This clonotype was picked up a small number of times. CDR3 in DNA: TGTGCCAGCACCCCTCCCGGGGCTTCGACGCATGGCTACACCTTC. This codes for CASTPPGASTHGYTF. The chain is built from TRBV7-2 and TRBJ1-2; D perhaps matches TRBD1 (5 bases). CDR3 length: 15 amino acids. The V end was cut by 7 bases, the J end by 6 bases, with 21 bases between. Germline-derived CDR1 and CDR2 are SGHTA and FQGNSA.

The chain recombines TRBV5-1 with TRBJ2-1; 8 nucleotides align to TRBD1. Trimming took 4 bases from V and 9 from J; bases not matched to a gene: 3. Per germline, CDR1 SGHRS and CDR2 YFSETQ. The CDR3 runs to 12 residues. The CDR3 reads CASSGQGGEQFF. For the CDR3, the DNA is TGCGCCAGCAGCGGACAGGGCGGTGAGCAGTTCTTC.

The chain has TRBV29-1 and TRBJ2-3; TRBD2 matches at 7 bases. Trimming cost V 3 bases and J 10 bases; bases outside gene matches: 10. CDR1 is SQVTM, CDR2 ANQGSEA, per germline. The CDR3 is 13 residues long. The CDR3 sequence is CSVDLGGKESQYF. The CDR3 DNA sequence: TGCAGCGTTGACTTGGGAGGGAAGGAATCGCAGTATTTT.

This clonotype has more than one count but fewer than ten. Here the CDR3 reads CASSFTPTSYNEQFF. As DNA, the CDR3 is TGTGCCAGCAGCTTTACACCGACCTCCTACAATGAGCAGTTCTTC. The gene calls are TRBV7-8 and TRBJ2-1; D ambiguous. CDR3 size: 15 residues. CDR1 is SGHVS, CDR2 FQNEAQ, per germline. V was cut by 3 bases and J by 0 bases, with 9 bases left in between.

This clonotype was found a few times. The rearrangement joins TRBV24-1 to TRBJ2-5, with 8 bases matching TRBD2. The V and J ends lost 1 base and 1 base, in that order; junction bases with no gene match: 7. There are 17 residues in the CDR3. CDR1 and CDR2 (germline): KGHDR, SFDVKD. The CDR3 DNA is TGTGCCACCAGTGATTTCGGGCTAGCGGGCCTCCAAGAGACCCAGTACTTC. As protein: CATSDFGLAGLQETQYF.

The CDR3 DNA reads as TGCAGTGCTAGAGGAAGCGGGGACAGGGTGTACCACGAGCAGTACTTC. Protein: CSARGSGDRVYHEQYF. This chain uses TRBV20-1 with TRBJ2-7, with 9 bases aligning to TRBD1. The germline V gene has CDR1 DFQATT and CDR2 SNEGSKA (reference sequence). Trimming took 1 base from V and 5 from J; bases not matched to a gene: 12. The CDR3 totals 16 residues.

J is TRBJ2-7 and V is TRBV9; 7 bases are a match to TRBD1. After removal of 2 bases from V and 4 bases from J, the junction contained 9 bases not matched to a gene. From germline, CDR1 is SGDLS and CDR2 YYNGEE. The CDR3 has 15 residues. DNA of the CDR3: TGTGCCAGCAGCGTGGATGGGACAGCCCGATACGAGCAGTACTTC. It translates to CASSVDGTARYEQYF.